This is a list of T cell receptor beta chains from one sample in a study of blood T cell repertoires in COVID-19. Profiling relied on immunoSEQ multiplex PCR, and the TCRdb table lists in-frame clones only, not all of them. The repertoire holds roughly 250,000 clones, with around 89% as singletons. The sample comprised peripheral blood. These receptors were collected from a man aged 55 to 69 who had recovered from COVID-19. The CDR3 runs from the conserved cysteine through the conserved F or W. The D gene is left open where the match is weak. Part of the rows lack a size; the others show once, few, many or a class for expanded clones.

J | size | V | D | DNA | CDR3
TRBJ2-1 | - | TRBV27 | TRBD2 | TGTGCCAGCAGTTTACAGCGGGGGTTCGATGAGCAGTTCTTC | CASSLQRGFDEQFF
TRBJ2-7 | once | TRBV7-2 | TRBD1 | TGTGCCAGCAGCCGCCCAGGGACAGGGGGCTACGAGCAGTACTTC | CASSRPGTGGYEQYF
TRBJ2-2 | - | TRBV19 | - | TGTGCCAGTACCCCCTTGTACCTACCGAACACCGGGGAGCTGTTTTTT | CASTPLYLPNTGELFF
TRBJ1-1 | - | TRBV12-2 | - | TGTGCAAGTCGCTTAGTTCTGGGACAGGGAAACACTGAAGCTTTCTTT | CASRLVLGQGNTEAFF
TRBJ2-3 | - | TRBV6-1 | - | TGTGCCAGCAGTGAACACCGGGGGATTAGCACAGATACGCAGTATTTT | CASSEHRGISTDTQYF
TRBJ1-3 | - | TRBV6-5 | - | TGTGCCAGCAGTCCCCTTGGGAGGGACACCATATATTTT | CASSPLGRDTIYF
TRBJ1-1 | few | TRBV5-8 | TRBD1 | TGTGCCAGGGGACAGGGAATTTTCTTT | CARGQGIFF
TRBJ2-7 | - | TRBV7-9 | - | TGTGCCAGCAGCCTAATCCGGGACAAGTCGCTCAGGCAGTACTTC | CASSLIRDKSLRQYF
TRBJ2-1 | - | TRBV28 | TRBD2 | TGTGCCAGCAGTCACGGGACTAGCGGGGGGGTGAATGAGCAGTTCTTC | CASSHGTSGGVNEQFF
TRBJ1-2 | - | TRBV6-1 | - | TGTGCCAGCAGTGAAGCCTTCGGGGGTGTATCCTATGGCTACACCTTC | CASSEAFGGVSYGYTF
TRBJ1-2 | - | TRBV9 | - | TGTGCCAGCAGCGTAGCTCGGAGGACCCGATCGAGTCACTATGGCTACACCTTC | CASSVARRTRSSHYGYTF
TRBJ2-1 | few | TRBV4-2 | - | TGTGCCAAGAACAGGGTAAATGAGCAGTTCTTC | CAKNRVNEQFF
TRBJ1-4 | - | TRBV7-9 | TRBD1 | TGTGCCAGCAGCTCAACAGGGGGGGTTGAAAAACTGTTTTTT | CASSSTGGVEKLFF
TRBJ2-1 | - | TRBV10-3 | TRBD1 | TGTGCCATCAAAGGACAGGGCCATGAGCAGTTCTTC | CAIKGQGHEQFF
TRBJ2-6 | - | TRBV11-2 | - | TGTGCCAGCAGCACAACAGACAGCCTCTCTGGGGCCAACGTCCTGACTTTC | CASSTTDSLSGANVLTF
TRBJ2-7 | - | TRBV5-1 | TRBD1 | TGCGCCAGCAGCCCGAACAGGGGCAGCTCCTACGAGCAGTACTTC | CASSPNRGSSYEQYF
TRBJ2-7 | - | TRBV19 | TRBD1 | TGTGCCAGTAGTACGACAGGGGGCGGATACGAGCAGTACTTC | CASSTTGGGYEQYF
TRBJ1-5 | - | TRBV7-9 | TRBD1 | TGTGCCAGCAGCCCCGGGACAGTCAGTCAGCCCCAGCATTTT | CASSPGTVSQPQHF
TRBJ1-5 | - | TRBV7-8 | TRBD1 | TGTGCCAGCAGCTTAAAAGACAGGGTGAGCAATCAGCCCCAGCATTTT | CASSLKDRVSNQPQHF
TRBJ1-5 | few | TRBV7-2 | - | TGTGCCAGCAGCTTAGCTGTTGGGACTGGTCAGCCCCAGCATTTT | CASSLAVGTGQPQHF
TRBJ2-1 | - | TRBV6-5 | TRBD1 | TGTGCCAGCAGATGGACAGGCTGGTTCTTC | CASRWTGWFF
TRBJ2-7 | - | TRBV5-1 | - | TGCGCCAGTTCCTCCGGGACACTCTCCTACGAGCAGTACTTC | CASSSGTLSYEQYF
TRBJ1-6 | - | TRBV7-9 | - | TGTGCCAGCAGCTTAGCGCTTCCCATGCGGGGATCACCCCTCCACTTT | CASSLALPMRGSPLHF
TRBJ1-1 | once | TRBV7-3 | TRBD1 | TGTGCCAGCAGTTCGGGGACAGTGAACACTGAAGCTTTCTTT | CASSSGTVNTEAFF
TRBJ2-7 | - | TRBV6-5 | - | TGTGCCAGCAGTTATGCAGGGTTCTACGAGCAGTACTTC | CASSYAGFYEQYF
TRBJ2-5 | - | TRBV19 | TRBD2 | TGTGCCAGTAGTCCAACTAGCGGGGGGCCGCTGAAGACCCAGTACTTC | CASSPTSGGPLKTQYF
TRBJ2-7 | - | TRBV7-3 | TRBD2 | TGTGCCAGCAGCTTAACTGGGCTAGCGGGCAACGAGCAGTACTTC | CASSLTGLAGNEQYF
TRBJ2-3 | - | TRBV7-3 | TRBD1 | TGTGCCAGCAGCGCCAGGACAGGGAGCACAGATACGCAGTATTTT | CASSARTGSTDTQYF
TRBJ2-1 | - | TRBV5-1 | TRBD2 | TGCGCCAGCAGCGCGGGGGGGTCCTACAATGAGCAGTTCTTC | CASSAGGSYNEQFF
TRBJ2-7 | - | TRBV5-1 | TRBD1 | TGCGCCAGCAGCTTGTCCCGTCTGGGACAGGAGTCCTACGAGCAGTACTTC | CASSLSRLGQESYEQYF
TRBJ2-7 | - | TRBV25-1 | TRBD1 | TGTGCCAGCAGTGAAGCAGGAGGGGCAGGGGGCTACTACGAGCAGTACTTC | CASSEAGGAGGYYEQYF
TRBJ2-1 | - | TRBV7-6 | - | TGTGCCAGCAGCTCCCAGGGCTACAATGAGCAGTTCTTC | CASSSQGYNEQFF
TRBJ2-1 | - | TRBV4-1 | TRBD1 | TGCGCCAGCAGCCATCAGGGGGCAAATGCCCTACACAATGAGCAGTTCTTC | CASSHQGANALHNEQFF
TRBJ1-5 | - | TRBV6-1 | - | TGTGCCAGCAGTGAGAAGGACAGTTATCAGCCCCAGCATTTT | CASSEKDSYQPQHF
TRBJ1-1 | once | TRBV6-4 | - | TGTGCCAGCAGCCCCTCGAGCGGGGGCACTGAAGCTTTCTTT | CASSPSSGGTEAFF
TRBJ2-5 | once | TRBV11-2 | TRBD1 | TGTGCCAGCAGCTTCAGGGGGTACGAGACCCAGTACTTC | CASSFRGYETQYF
TRBJ2-1 | - | TRBV7-3 | TRBD2 | TGTGCCAGCAGCCGCGTAGCGGGGGCCGGGAATGAGCAGTTCTTC | CASSRVAGAGNEQFF
TRBJ1-5 | - | TRBV7-6 | - | TGTGCCAGCACCTCCCGGCAGGGGCGACATCAGCCCCAGCATTTT | CASTSRQGRHQPQHF
TRBJ1-5 | - | TRBV6-2/TRBV6-3 | - | TGTGCCAGCAGTTATGCGTTACAGCCCCAGCATTTT | CASSYALQPQHF
TRBJ1-2 | - | TRBV18 | - | TGTGCCAGCTCACCACAGGAGGGGCTTCGTGGCTACACCTTC | CASSPQEGLRGYTF
TRBJ1-2 | - | TRBV4-1 | TRBD1 | TGCGCCAGCAGCCAAGTCCCGGACAGGGTAGACTATGGCTACACCTTC | CASSQVPDRVDYGYTF
TRBJ1-4 | once | TRBV14 | TRBD1 | TGTGCCAGCAGCCAAGAGATTTACAGGGGGAATGAAAAACTGTTTTTT | CASSQEIYRGNEKLFF
TRBJ1-1 | - | TRBV10-2 | TRBD1 | TGCGCCAGCAGCAGACAGGGGGCTAACACTGAAGCTTTCTTT | CASSRQGANTEAFF
TRBJ1-3 | - | TRBV6-5 | TRBD1 | TGTGCCAGCAGCCCACAAACAGGGGTAAAGGGGACCATATATTTT | CASSPQTGVKGTIYF
TRBJ2-1 | - | TRBV24-1 | TRBD1 | TGTGCCACCAGTCCCGGACAGGGGGCGAACAATGAGCAGTTCTTC | CATSPGQGANNEQFF
TRBJ1-3 | - | TRBV29-1 | - | TGCAGCGTTGTGGCGGGATCTGGAAACACCATATATTTT | CSVVAGSGNTIYF
TRBJ2-5 | once | TRBV19 | TRBD1 | TGTGCCAGTAGCACGGACAGGGGATATCAAGAGACCCAGTACTTC | CASSTDRGYQETQYF
TRBJ1-4 | - | TRBV12-3/TRBV12-4 | - | TGTGCCAGCAGCCTAAACGGGGGGGAAAAACTGTTTTTT | CASSLNGGEKLFF
TRBJ1-5 | - | TRBV6-5 | TRBD1 | TGTGCCAGCTTTTCCGCAGGGGGCGCGAATCAGCCCCAGCATTTT | CASFSAGGANQPQHF
TRBJ2-1 | - | TRBV7-3 | TRBD2 | TGTGCCAGCAGCCCAACTAGCGGGAGCTCCTACAATGAGCAGTTCTTC | CASSPTSGSSYNEQFF
TRBJ1-1 | - | TRBV2 | - | TGTGCCAGCAGTATGGGACATCTGAACACTGAAGCTTTCTTT | CASSMGHLNTEAFF
TRBJ2-7 | - | TRBV12-3/TRBV12-4 | - | TGTGCCAGCAGTTTAGCCGGACTGCCCGAGCAGTACTTC | CASSLAGLPEQYF
TRBJ2-7 | once | TRBV10-3 | TRBD2 | TGTGCCATCAGTGAAACTAGCGGGAGAGTCGAGCAGTACTTC | CAISETSGRVEQYF